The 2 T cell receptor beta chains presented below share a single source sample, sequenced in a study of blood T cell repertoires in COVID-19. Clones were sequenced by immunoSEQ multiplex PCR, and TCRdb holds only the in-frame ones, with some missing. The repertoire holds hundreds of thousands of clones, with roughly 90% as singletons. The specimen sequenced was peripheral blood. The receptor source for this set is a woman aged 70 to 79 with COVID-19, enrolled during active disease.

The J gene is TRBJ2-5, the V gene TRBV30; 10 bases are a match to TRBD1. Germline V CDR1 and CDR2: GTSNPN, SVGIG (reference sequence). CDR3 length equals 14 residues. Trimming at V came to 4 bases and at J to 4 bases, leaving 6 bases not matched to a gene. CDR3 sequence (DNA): TGTGCCTGGAATACGGGACAGGGGAGAGAGACCCAGTACTTC. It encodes CAWNTGQGRETQYF.

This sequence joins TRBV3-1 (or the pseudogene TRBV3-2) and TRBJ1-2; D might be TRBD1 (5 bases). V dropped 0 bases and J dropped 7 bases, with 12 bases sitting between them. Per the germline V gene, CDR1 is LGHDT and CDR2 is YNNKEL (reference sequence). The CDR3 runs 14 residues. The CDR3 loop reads CASSQDYQGGGYTF. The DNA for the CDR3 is TGTGCCAGCAGCCAAGATTACCAGGGTGGTGGCTACACCTTC.